The 25 T cell receptor beta chains given below trace back to one sample, sequenced in a study of shared clonotypes between healthy human individuals. TCRdb keeps only in-frame clones here, not all; method: immunoSEQ multiplex PCR. This table holds some 2,000,000 clones, 90% to 97% found once. Sequencing was performed on naive CD4+ T cells sorted from blood. Specified subset: CD45RA+ positively selected. These receptors all come from a man in his late teens or twenties in good health.

The genes are TRBV2 and TRBJ2-7; 10 nucleotides align to TRBD2. The CDR3 extends over 14 amino acids. CDR1 is SNHLY and CDR2 is FYNNEI in the germline V gene. V shed 8 bases, J shed 1 base, and the junction held 5 bases outside the gene matches. CDR3 coding DNA: TGTGCCAGCCAACTAGCGGGACGATCCTACGAGCAGTACTTC. Its translation is CASQLAGRSYEQYF.

This clone has only one observation. The chain joins TRBV10-2 to TRBJ2-3, with a weak D call TRBD2 (6 bases). This CDR3 contains 16 residues. Per the germline V gene, CDR1 is WSHSY and CDR2 is SAAADI. Deletions cut 4 bases from V and 8 bases from J, with 22 bases between. CDR3 loop: CASSVQSTGLGGTQYF. The CDR3 DNA reads TGCGCCAGCAGTGTCCAATCCACTGGGCTGGGGGGTACGCAGTATTTT.

The chain uses TRBV2 and TRBJ1-3; the D gene is possibly TRBD1 (5 bases). Trimming stripped 3 bases from V and 4 bases from J, with 13 bases between. The CDR3 consists of 15 residues. Germline V gene sequence: CDR1 SNHLY, CDR2 FYNNEI. CDR3 nucleotide sequence: TGTGCCAGCAGTGACAGGGAGGAAAAAGGAAACACCATATATTTT. Amino acids: CASSDREEKGNTIYF.

The rearrangement links TRBV28 to TRBJ1-2; 10 bases align to TRBD1. This CDR3 contains 15 residues. Germline trimming cut 1 base from V and 7 bases from J; bases unmatched to any gene: 6. Per germline, CDR1 MDHEN and CDR2 SYDVKM. The CDR3 DNA sequence: TGTGCCAGCAGTTTATCCATGACAGGGGGCGCTGGCTACACCTTC. Translated, it gives CASSLSMTGGAGYTF.

This chain links TRBV7-2 with TRBJ2-1; 13 nucleotides agree with TRBD2. The CDR3 has 16 amino acids. The germline V gene encodes CDR1 SGHTA and CDR2 FQGNSA. V lost 2 bases and J lost 6; bases outside the gene matches: 4. This CDR3 reads CASSLRGLAGANEQFF. The CDR3 DNA follows: TGTGCCAGCAGCTTAAGAGGACTAGCGGGAGCCAATGAGCAGTTCTTC. The variable domain in full, completed from reference TRBV7-2 and TRBJ2-1, reads GAGVSQSPSNKVTEKGKDVELRCDPISGHTALYWYRQSLGQGLEFLIYFQGNSAPDKSGLPSDRFSAERTGGSVSTLTIQRTQQEDSAVYLCASSLRGLAGANEQFFGPGTRLTVL.

V usage is TRBV5-8 and J usage is TRBJ2-2, with 7 positions matching TRBD1. This CDR3 is 14 amino acids long. From germline, CDR1 is SGHTS and CDR2 YDEGEE. The ends lost 4 bases at V and 6 bases at J; junction bases unmatched: 6. CDR3 in amino acids: CASSMTGTAGELFF. CDR3 bases: TGTGCCAGCAGCATGACAGGGACGGCCGGGGAGCTGTTTTTT.

The chain is built from TRBV27 and TRBJ1-5; perhaps TRBD1 as D (5 bases). Per the germline V gene, CDR1 is MNHEY and CDR2 is SMNVEV (reference sequence). Trimming left V 3 bases short and J 6 bases short, with 12 bases between. The CDR3 length is 14 residues. CDR3 region: CASSFRGEIQPQHF. CDR3 sequence (DNA): TGTGCCAGCAGTTTTCGGGGGGAGATTCAGCCCCAGCATTTT.

This chain links TRBV29-1 with TRBJ2-1; 10 nucleotides match TRBD2. The CDR3 is 16 residues long. Germline-derived CDR1 and CDR2 are SQVTM and ANQGSEA. V trimming: 3 bases; J trimming: 5 bases; junction bases outside the gene matches: 10. DNA for the CDR3: TGCAGCGTTGAGACCCCGGGACTAGCGAGCAACAATGAGCAGTTCTTC. It encodes CSVETPGLASNNEQFF.

As DNA, the CDR3 is TGCGCCAGCAGCTTGCAGCAGGGATCGAACACTGAAGCTTTCTTT. Translating it yields CASSLQQGSNTEAFF. The chain combines TRBV5-1 with TRBJ1-1; D possibly corresponds to TRBD1 (5 bases). V lost 1 base and J lost 1, with 11 bases in between. The CDR3 has 15 residues. Germline V gives CDR1 SGHRS, CDR2 YFSETQ.

This chain joins TRBV10-3 and TRBJ2-1; weak D call: TRBD2 (7 bases). The V gene's germline CDR1 is ENHRY and CDR2 SYGVKD. With 8 bases removed from V and 4 bases from J, the gap between germline ends came to 15 bases. The CDR3 is 14 residues long. The CDR3, as DNA: TGTGCCATCCGTCGGGGGGCAGGTTACAATGAGCAGTTCTTC. Translation gives CAIRRGAGYNEQFF.

V is TRBV7-9 and J is TRBJ2-6, with D possibly being TRBD1 (5 bases). Trimming took 5 bases from V and 2 from J, leaving 13 bases between them. Germline V gene sequence: CDR1 SEHNR, CDR2 FQNEAQ (reference sequence). The CDR3 loop spans 16 amino acids. CDR3 DNA sequence: TGTGCCAGCAGCCCTGACTGGGGCCCTGGGGCCAACGTCCTGACTTTC. Its protein product is CASSPDWGPGANVLTF.

The V gene is TRBV27, the J gene TRBJ2-3; maybe TRBD1 (6 bases). V lost 2 bases and J lost 5, with 11 bases in between. The length of the CDR3 is 14 residues. Germline assignment: CDR1 MNHEY and CDR2 SMNVEV (reference sequence). The CDR3 DNA reads TGTGCCAGCAGTTTAACAGGGTTGGGAGATACGCAGTATTTT. Its protein is CASSLTGLGDTQYF.

The chain has TRBV27 and TRBJ2-5; 8 bases line up with TRBD2. Germline lookup yields CDR1 MNHEY and CDR2 SMNVEV (reference sequence). Losses at the gene ends were 7 bases for V and 5 bases for J; bases not matched to a gene: 12. This CDR3 contains 15 residues. The CDR3 sequence is CASIGQRERRETQYF. The CDR3 DNA reads as TGTGCCAGCATTGGGCAGCGGGAGAGAAGGGAGACCCAGTACTTC.

The J gene is TRBJ2-3, the V gene TRBV9; D may be TRBD1 or TRBD2 (5 bases each). The ends were cut back, 4 bases at V and 2 bases at J, with 14 bases in the middle. The CDR3 is made up of 15 amino acids. Germline CDR1 and CDR2: SGDLS and YYNGEE. In DNA form, the CDR3 reads TGTGCCAGCAGCCCGGGGAGAGGGGCCACAGATACGCAGTATTTT. This translates into CASSPGRGATDTQYF.

The chain combines TRBV5-1 with TRBJ2-5, with 9 bases aligning to TRBD1. Trimming cost V 0 bases and J 4 bases; bases outside gene matches: 4. The germline gives CDR1 SGHRS, CDR2 YFSETQ. The CDR3 consists of 15 residues. In nucleotides, the CDR3 is TGCGCCAGCAGCTTGGTTGTGACAGGGGGAGAGACCCAGTACTTC. It encodes CASSLVVTGGETQYF.

This clone was recorded many times. The gene calls are TRBV6-6 and TRBJ2-7, with 8 bases matching TRBD1. The CDR3 loop spans 16 amino acids. In germline, CDR1 is MNHNY, CDR2 SVGAGI (reference sequence). Trimming removed 6 bases from V and 1 base from J; junction bases left unmatched: 11. The chain's CDR3 is CASSIPGTGHSYEQYF. CDR3 in DNA: TGTGCCAGCAGCATACCCGGGACAGGCCATTCCTACGAGCAGTACTTC.

The V and J genes are TRBV7-9 and TRBJ2-5, with D possibly matching TRBD2 (5 bases). The germline V gene encodes CDR1 SEHNR and CDR2 FQNEAQ (reference sequence). The CDR3 sequence is 15 residues long. Trimming removed 3 bases at V and 1 base at J, with 12 bases between. CDR3 sequence (DNA): TGTGCCAGCAGCTTGGGAGAACTCGCCCAAGAGACCCAGTACTTC. This encodes CASSLGELAQETQYF. The whole variable domain, remainder taken from reference TRBV7-9 and TRBJ2-5, is DTGVSQNPRHKITKRGQNVTFRCDPISEHNRLYWYRQTLGQGPEFLTYFQNEAQLEKSRLLSDRFSAERPKGSFSTLEIQRTEQGDSAMYLCASSLGELAQETQYFGPGTRLLVL.

The rearrangement joins TRBV5-1 to TRBJ1-4; weak D call: TRBD1 (5 bases). The germline V and J ends were trimmed by 3 bases and 4 bases, with 10 bases remaining between them. The V gene's germline CDR1 is SGHRS and CDR2 YFSETQ. This CDR3 is built from 14 residues. This CDR3 reads CASSYGTDNEKLFF. CDR3 DNA sequence: TGCGCCAGCAGCTACGGGACGGATAATGAAAAACTGTTTTTT.

This rearrangement joins TRBV29-1 to TRBJ2-6, with D perhaps TRBD1 (6 bases). Germline CDR1 SQVTM, CDR2 ANQGSEA. Trimming pared 3 bases from V and 0 bases from J, leaving 12 bases between. The CDR3 totals 16 residues. CDR3: CSVEGRGPSGANVLTF. In nucleotides, the CDR3 is TGCAGCGTTGAGGGCAGGGGCCCCTCTGGGGCCAACGTCCTGACTTTC.

The CDR3 is CASGTSKAFTQYF. The CDR3 DNA reads TGTGCCAGTGGGACTAGCAAGGCCTTTACGCAGTATTTT. The chain employs TRBV6-5 and TRBJ2-3, with TRBD2 matching over 9 bases. J lost 8 bases, V lost 9 bases, and 9 bases had no gene match. This CDR3 has 13 residues. Germline values: CDR1 MNHEY, CDR2 SVGAGI.

V and J are TRBV7-3 and TRBJ2-7; TRBD1 agrees at 8 bases. CDR3 length: 12 residues. Germline loops: CDR1 SGHTA, CDR2 FQGTGA. The ends lost 3 bases at V and 7 bases at J; junction bases unmatched: 2. CDR3 nucleotides: TGTGCCAGCAGCTTGACAGGGGTGGAGCAGTACTTC. Translation: CASSLTGVEQYF.

Here the CDR3 reads CASSEAGPEAFF. Written as DNA, the CDR3 is TGTGCCAGCAGTGAAGCGGGACCTGAAGCTTTCTTT. The chain combines TRBV6-1 with TRBJ1-1; a possible D gene is TRBD1 (5 bases). The CDR3 consists of 12 residues. From germline, CDR1 is MNHNS and CDR2 SASEGT. Between the trimmed V and J ends, which lost 0 bases and 6 bases, there was a span of 5 bases.

The V gene is TRBV28, the J gene TRBJ2-7, with TRBD1 matching 10 bases. With V trimmed by 6 bases and J by 4 bases, 6 bases remained unmatched. This CDR3 has 14 residues. Germline V gene data show CDR1 as MDHEN and CDR2 as SYDVKM. DNA for the CDR3: TGTGCCAGCAGCCGGGACAGGGGAAATTACGAGCAGTACTTC. Encoded protein: CASSRDRGNYEQYF.

The chain couples TRBV7-9 to TRBJ1-2, with D tentatively TRBD1 (6 bases). Germline CDR1 SEHNR, CDR2 FQNEAQ (reference sequence). The V end lost 4 bases, the J end lost 5 bases, and 17 bases lay between the germline ends. This CDR3 region has 15 residues. The CDR3 here is CASSSQKGGSYGYTF. CDR3 DNA: TGTGCCAGCAGCTCTCAAAAGGGGGGGTCATATGGCTACACCTTC.

This chain links TRBV7-2 with TRBJ2-7; possibly TRBD2 for D (5 bases). CDR3 length: 18 residues. Between the trimmed V and J ends, which lost 4 bases and 4 bases, there was a span of 26 bases. Per the germline V gene, CDR1 is SGHTA and CDR2 is FQGNSA. CDR3 nucleotide sequence: TGTGCCAGCAGCTCGACGGTTACTAGTTCTCCCACGGAGTACGAGCAGTACTTC. It codes for CASSSTVTSSPTEYEQYF.